These 14 T cell receptor beta chains were all obtained from the same sample, sequenced in a study of spatial heterogeneity in lung cancer. Study-wide results and limits: In tumors, expanded intratumoral alpha and beta TCR counts tracked mutation counts.

Noted time point: sample taken at primary tumor resection. These receptors have no known antigen. From the 5' RACE reads, TCRdb called clonotypes with MiXCR, one entry per CDR3 protein. The data hold 8,500 to 10,000 distinct CDR3 sequences, with over 2.5% observed a single time. Sequences were derived from lung tumor tissue, sampled at surgery. These receptors were collected from a male donor with early-stage non-small cell lung cancer.

Ten or more counts support this clonotype. This rearrangement joins TRBV6-5 to TRBJ2-7; a possible D gene is TRBD1 (5 bases). Looked up from germline, CDR1 is MNHEY and CDR2 is SVGAGI. CDR3 length: 11 amino acids. V shed 7 bases and J shed 3 bases, with 7 bases lying between them. The CDR3 DNA reads as TGTGCCAGCATGGACAACTACGAGCAGTACTTC. Its protein is CASMDNYEQYF.

This clonotype was counted at least ten times. The V and J genes are TRBV20-1 and TRBJ2-5, with D perhaps TRBD2 (6 bases). Germline V gene data show CDR1 as DFQATT and CDR2 as SNEGSKA (reference sequence). V lost 4 bases and J 4 bases, leaving 22 bases between the germline ends. The CDR3 consists of 16 residues. The CDR3 region is CSATWETSRGGETQYF. CDR3 in DNA: TGCAGTGCTACCTGGGAAACTAGCAGAGGTGGAGAGACCCAGTACTTC.

This clonotype appeared many times. The chain has TRBV5-1 and TRBJ2-7; the D gene is possibly TRBD1 (7 bases). This CDR3 spans 15 amino acids. Germline V gene data show CDR1 as SGHRS and CDR2 as YFSETQ. V was shortened by 1 base and J by 5 bases, with 16 bases between the two germline ends. The CDR3 DNA reads as TGCGCCAGCAGCTTGAGCGGGCAGGGGGTTGACGAGCAGTACTTC. The encoded protein is CASSLSGQGVDEQYF.

V is TRBV6-2 or TRBV6-3 and J is TRBJ2-7, with TRBD1 identical over 10 bases. The CDR3 totals 13 residues. V dropped 8 bases and J dropped 6; count of bases not matched to a gene: 7. CDR1 is MNHEY, CDR2 SVGEGT, per germline. The CDR3 sequence: CASGRTGGGEQYF. Here the CDR3 DNA reads TGTGCCAGCGGTAGGACAGGGGGTGGCGAGCAGTACTTC.

The sample holds many counts of this clonotype. The rearrangement joins TRBV7-2 to TRBJ1-3; 8 bases align to TRBD1. Germline CDR1 is SGHTA and CDR2 is FQGNSA. J lost 2 bases, V lost 1 base, and 1 base had no gene match. The CDR3 is made up of 15 amino acids. The chain's CDR3 is CASSLVQGAGNTIYF. CDR3 nucleotides: TGTGCCAGCAGCTTAGTACAGGGGGCTGGAAACACCATATATTTT.

This clonotype was observed at least ten times. The gene calls are TRBV5-5 and TRBJ2-5; D uncertain. CDR1 SGHKS and CDR2 YYEKEE come from the germline V gene (reference sequence). CDR3 length equals 14 residues. Trimming pared 2 bases from V and 2 bases from J, leaving 10 bases between. This chain's CDR3 is CASSFLVSQETQYF. CDR3 DNA: TGTGCCAGCAGCTTTTTAGTGTCGCAAGAGACCCAGTACTTC.

In its sample, this clonotype is medium-sized. The chain employs TRBV7-2 and TRBJ2-7; D is unresolved. V was trimmed by 5 bases and J by 3 bases, leaving 8 bases between them. There are 12 residues in the CDR3. CDR1 is SGHTA, CDR2 FQGNSA, per germline. The CDR3 reads CASSRQSYEQYF. The DNA for the CDR3 is TGTGCCAGCAGCCGACAAAGCTACGAGCAGTACTTC. Full variable domain (remainder filled in from reference TRBV7-2 and TRBJ2-7): GAGVSQSPSNKVTEKGKDVELRCDPISGHTALYWYRQSLGQGLEFLIYFQGNSAPDKSGLPSDRFSAERTGGSVSTLTIQRTQQEDSAVYLCASSRQSYEQYFGPGTRLTVT.

This clonotype was seen at least ten times. This chain joins TRBV11-2 and TRBJ1-1; no definite D call. Germline CDR1 and CDR2: SGHAT and FQNNGV. Trimming left V 6 bases short and J 0 bases short, with 5 bases between. The CDR3 spans 12 residues. CDR3 residues: CASRPMNTEAFF. CDR3 nucleotides: TGTGCCAGCAGACCGATGAACACTGAAGCTTTCTTT.

In this sample, this clonotype is medium-sized. The chain combines TRBV24-1 with TRBJ2-3; D is unclear. V lost 2 bases, J lost 0 bases, and 11 bases lay in between. Looked up from germline, CDR1 is KGHDR and CDR2 is SFDVKD. This CDR3 is built from 16 residues. The CDR3 bases are TGTGCCACCAGTGATTCGGCGGAGACTAGCACAGATACGCAGTATTTT. This translates into CATSDSAETSTDTQYF.

This clonotype was detected many times. The chain has TRBV12-3 or TRBV12-4 and TRBJ1-2; 11 nucleotides line up with TRBD1. The CDR3 is 13 amino acids. The V segment lost 5 bases and the J segment 6 bases; nucleotides outside the gene matches: 2. The CDR3 coding sequence is TGTGCCAGCAGTCCGGACAGGGGGCATGGCTACACCTTC. Its translation: CASSPDRGHGYTF.

This clonotype appeared many times. The chain joins TRBV6-5 to TRBJ2-5; 7 nucleotides match TRBD1. The V and J ends lost 6 bases and 0 bases, in that order; junction bases with no gene match: 25. There are 21 residues in the CDR3. Germline V gives CDR1 MNHEY, CDR2 SVGAGI. The DNA for the CDR3 is TGTGCCAGCAGAAAAAAGCCTGAAAGGGACAGCATAACCCACTACCAAGAGACCCAGTACTTC. Its translation: CASRKKPERDSITHYQETQYF.

The table lists this clonotype with many counts. The CDR3 region has the DNA TGTGCCAGCAGTTACCTCGGGACAGGGACTGAAGCTTTCTTT. This gives the protein CASSYLGTGTEAFF. The chain combines TRBV6-2 or TRBV6-3 with TRBJ1-1; TRBD1 matches at 9 bases. The CDR3 totals 14 residues. V lost 2 bases to trimming and J lost 5 bases; unmatched junction nucleotides: 3. CDR1 and CDR2 (germline): MNHEY, SVGEGT.

At least ten counts were recorded for this clonotype. The chain couples TRBV6-2 or TRBV6-3 to TRBJ2-3; 8 bases agree with TRBD1. The germline CDR1 and CDR2 sequences are MNHEY and SVGEGT. The V and J ends lost 2 bases and 3 bases, in that order; junction bases with no gene match: 4. This CDR3 region has 15 residues. CDR3 region: CASSYTDRGTDTQYF. CDR3 bases: TGTGCCAGCAGTTACACTGACAGGGGAACAGATACGCAGTATTTT.

This clonotype is judged medium-sized. This chain links TRBV20-1 with TRBJ2-7, with D maybe TRBD1 (5 bases). The germline V gene has CDR1 DFQATT and CDR2 SNEGSKA (reference sequence). The V gene lost 4 bases and the J gene lost 2 bases, with 12 bases spanning the gap. The CDR3 runs 13 residues. The CDR3 here is CSATTAPTYEQYF. DNA of the CDR3: TGCAGTGCTACGACAGCGCCTACCTACGAGCAGTACTTC.